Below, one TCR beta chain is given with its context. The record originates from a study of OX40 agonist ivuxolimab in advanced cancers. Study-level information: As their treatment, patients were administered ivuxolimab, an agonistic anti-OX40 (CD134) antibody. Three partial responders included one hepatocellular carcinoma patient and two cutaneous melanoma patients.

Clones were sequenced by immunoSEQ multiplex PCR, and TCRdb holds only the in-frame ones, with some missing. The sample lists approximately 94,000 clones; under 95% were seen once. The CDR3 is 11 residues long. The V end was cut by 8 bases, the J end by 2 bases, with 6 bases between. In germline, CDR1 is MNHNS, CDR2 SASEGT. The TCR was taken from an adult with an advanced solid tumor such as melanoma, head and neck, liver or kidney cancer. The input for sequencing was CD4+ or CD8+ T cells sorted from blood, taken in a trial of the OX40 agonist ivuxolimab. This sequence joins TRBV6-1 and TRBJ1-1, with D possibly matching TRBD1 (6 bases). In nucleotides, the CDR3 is TGTGCCAGCGGGACAAACACTGAAGCTTTCTTT. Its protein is CASGTNTEAFF.